These 3 T cell receptor beta chains originate from one sample sequenced in a study of Ad26.COV2.S vaccination and SARS-CoV-2 variants. Sequencing was performed with immunoSEQ multiplex PCR; in TCRdb, only in-frame clones are kept and a portion is missing. The data contain roughly 420,000 clones, 88% of them singletons. Treatment of the sample: some 20 received Ad26.COV2.S at low or high dose, single or two shots; about five received placebo; per-sample allocation not given. Samples came from day 63 after the first vaccine or placebo injection. The source was peripheral blood, collected in a trial of Ad26.COV2.S vaccine versus placebo. The receptors stem from a person between 18 and 59 years old who received the Ad26.COV2.S COVID-19 vaccine or a placebo.

The chain is built from TRBV6-6 and TRBJ1-6; a weak D match, TRBD1 (5 bases). V dropped 0 bases and J dropped 8 bases, with 8 bases sitting between them. Germline V gene lookup returns CDR1 MNHNY and CDR2 SVGAGI (reference sequence). The CDR3 consists of 14 residues. The CDR3 region is CASSYSDRYSPLHF. The CDR3 nucleotides are TGTGCCAGCAGTTACTCCGACAGATATTCACCCCTCCACTTT.

V gene TRBV19 combines with J gene TRBJ2-3; tentatively, D is TRBD2 (6 bases). This CDR3 is built from 17 residues. Trimming took off 7 bases at V and 4 bases at J, with 24 bases between the two ends. Germline V gives CDR1 LNHDA, CDR2 SQIVND (reference sequence). CDR3 loop: CASTPIRGFSTPDTQYF. CDR3 in DNA: TGTGCCAGTACCCCGATTCGGGGGTTTTCTACCCCAGATACGCAGTATTTT. Full variable domain (rest looked up from reference TRBV19 and TRBJ2-3): DGGITQSPKYLFRKEGQNVTLSCEQNLNHDAMYWYRQDPGQGLRLIYYSQIVNDFQKGDIAEGYSVSREKKESFPLTVTSAQKNPTAFYLCASTPIRGFSTPDTQYFGPGTRLTVL.

This clone was found once. This chain connects TRBV18 to TRBJ2-7; D unresolved. This CDR3 comprises 11 residues. With 1 base removed from V and 5 bases from J, the gap between germline ends came to 3 bases. Germline V lookup: CDR1 KGHSH, CDR2 LQKENI. The CDR3 coding sequence is TGTGCCAGCTCACCACAGGACGAGCAGTACTTC. Amino acid sequence: CASSPQDEQYF.